The entry that follows covers one TCR beta chain sequence. The sample originates from a study of blood T cell repertoires in COVID-19. Germline values: CDR1 MNHEY, CDR2 SVGEGT. The V end was cut by 4 bases, the J end by 0 bases, with 11 bases between. CDR3 length: 15 residues. As originally analysed: Nucleated cell counts were estimated from reference gene primer amplification. Here immunoSEQ multiplex PCR was the method, and the copy in TCRdb shows in-frame clones only, minus some. D and trimming were read from the DNA, whereas the V and J calls and clone size are those reported in that table. Among approximately 670,000 clones listed, about nine tenths were seen once.

The source material was peripheral blood. The chain recombines TRBV6-2 or TRBV6-3 with TRBJ2-3; possible D gene TRBD1, 6 bases. The clonotype was recovered from a woman between 18 and 29 years old with acute or convalescent COVID-19. CDR3 loop: CASSSGQPSTDTQYF. The CDR3 DNA reads TGTGCCAGCAGTTCAGGACAGCCTAGCACAGATACGCAGTATTTT.